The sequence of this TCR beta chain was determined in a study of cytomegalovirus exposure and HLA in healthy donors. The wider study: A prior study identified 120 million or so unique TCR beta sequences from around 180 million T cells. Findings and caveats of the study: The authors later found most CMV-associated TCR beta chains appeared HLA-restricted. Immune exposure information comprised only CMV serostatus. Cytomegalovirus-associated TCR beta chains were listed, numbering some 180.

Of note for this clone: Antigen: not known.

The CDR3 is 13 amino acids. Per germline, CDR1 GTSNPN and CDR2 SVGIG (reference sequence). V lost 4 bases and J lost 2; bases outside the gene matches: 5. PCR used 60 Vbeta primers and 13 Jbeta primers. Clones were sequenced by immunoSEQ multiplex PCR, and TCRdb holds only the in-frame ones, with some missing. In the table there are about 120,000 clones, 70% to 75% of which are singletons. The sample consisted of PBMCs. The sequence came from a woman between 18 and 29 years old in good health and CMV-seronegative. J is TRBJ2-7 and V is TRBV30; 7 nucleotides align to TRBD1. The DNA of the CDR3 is TGTGCCTGGACAGGGGGTTTAACCTACGAGCAGTACTTC. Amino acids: CAWTGGLTYEQYF. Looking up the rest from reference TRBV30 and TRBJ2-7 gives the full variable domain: SQTIHQWPATLVQPVGSPLSLECTVEGTSNPNLYWYRQAAGRGLQLLFYSVGIGQISSEVPQNLSASRPQDRQFILSSKKLLLSDSGFYLCAWTGGLTYEQYFGPGTRLTVT.